Listed below are T cell receptor beta chains from one sample, sequenced in a study of blood T cell repertoires in COVID-19. Using immunoSEQ multiplex PCR, the repertoire was profiled, and TCRdb retains in-frame clones only, with some absent. The table shows roughly 140,000 clones, with 65% to 85% occurring only once. Source material: peripheral blood. These receptors were collected from a man over 45 with active or convalescent COVID-19. CDR3s include the opening cysteine and the closing phenylalanine or tryptophan. D genes are given only for firm matches. The size of a clone is reported for some rows only, either as once, few or many, or as a class for expanded clones.

clone size,J gene,V gene,D gene,CDR3 DNA,CDR3 protein
NA,TRBJ2-3,TRBV29-1,NA,TGCAGCGTTGAAAGCGTGGCAAGTAGCACAGATACGCAGTATTTT,CSVESVASSTDTQYF
NA,TRBJ2-3,TRBV25-1,NA,TGTGCCAGCAGTGAACAACGGGAAGATACGCAGTATTTT,CASSEQREDTQYF
NA,TRBJ1-3,TRBV3-1/TRBV3-2,NA,TGTGCCAGCAGCCAAGATGAGGGATACGGAAACACCATATATTTT,CASSQDEGYGNTIYF
NA,TRBJ1-2,TRBV29-1,NA,TGCAGCGTTGTGCCAGGGAACTATGGCTACACCTTC,CSVVPGNYGYTF
once,TRBJ2-1,TRBV7-9,TRBD1,TGTGCCAGCAGCTCCCGGGACAGAGAATACAATGAGCAGTTCTTC,CASSSRDREYNEQFF
NA,TRBJ2-7,TRBV25-1,NA,TGTGCCAGTCTCCGGGACTTCGGGCTCGAGCAGTACTTC,CASLRDFGLEQYF
NA,TRBJ2-7,TRBV5-1,TRBD2,TGCGCCAGCAGCCCCGCGGGACTAGCGGGAGTAGTCGGACGCTACGAGCAGTACTTC,CASSPAGLAGVVGRYEQYF
NA,TRBJ2-1,TRBV7-6,NA,TGTGCCAGCAGCTTATCAGGACAACACAATGAGCAGTTCTTC,CASSLSGQHNEQFF
NA,TRBJ2-4,TRBV5-8,NA,TGTGCCAGCAGCTCGCTTTCGGAGAATTCGAACATTCAGTACTTC,CASSSLSENSNIQYF
once,TRBJ2-5,TRBV19,TRBD1,TGTGCCAGTAGTATTTCAGGGCAGGGGGCGCTTGAGACCCAGTACTTC,CASSISGQGALETQYF
NA,TRBJ2-1,TRBV11-3,NA,TGTGCCAGCAGCCTGACAAGCGAGCAGTTCTTC,CASSLTSEQFF
NA,TRBJ2-2,TRBV7-9,NA,TGTGCCAGCAGCACCCCAGGGGACACCGGGGAGCTGTTTTTT,CASSTPGDTGELFF
NA,TRBJ2-1,TRBV5-4,NA,TGTGCCAGCAGCTCGCCACAGGATCATGAGCAGTTCTTC,CASSSPQDHEQFF
NA,TRBJ2-7,TRBV18,NA,TGTGCCAGCTCACCCATCCGGGGTTCCTACGAGCAGTACTTC,CASSPIRGSYEQYF
NA,TRBJ1-2,TRBV5-1,TRBD1,TGCGCCAGCAGCTTGGAACAGGGGTCTGGCTACACCTTC,CASSLEQGSGYTF
NA,TRBJ1-2,TRBV19,NA,TGTGCCAGTACCGCGGGCGGTCACTATGGCTACACCTTC,CASTAGGHYGYTF
NA,TRBJ2-1,TRBV9,TRBD1,TGTGCCAGCACCCGGACAGGTGGTTACAATGAGCAGTTCTTC,CASTRTGGYNEQFF
NA,TRBJ2-3,TRBV19,TRBD2,TGTGCCAGTAGTATAGTCCGACTAGCGGGATCGGATACGCAGTATTTT,CASSIVRLAGSDTQYF
NA,TRBJ1-3,TRBV28,NA,TGTGCCAGCAGTTTATGGCAGTCACACTCTGGAAACACCATATATTTT,CASSLWQSHSGNTIYF
once,TRBJ2-5,TRBV3-1/TRBV3-2,NA,TGTGCCAGCAGCCAGGCTCACCAAGAGACCCAGTACTTC,CASSQAHQETQYF
NA,TRBJ1-6,TRBV28,NA,TGTGCCAGCAGTTTAGAGGCTGGGAGTTCACCCCTCCACTTT,CASSLEAGSSPLHF
once,TRBJ1-4,TRBV19,NA,TGTGCCAGTAGTTCCCTTTATGATGAAAAACTGTTTTTT,CASSSLYDEKLFF
NA,TRBJ1-4,TRBV2,NA,TGTGCCAGCAGTGAATTCGGGGGGGGGAGTGAAAAACTGTTTTTT,CASSEFGGGSEKLFF
few,TRBJ2-1,TRBV3-1/TRBV3-2,NA,TGTGCCAGCAGCCAAGATGAGGGGGCCTACAATGAGCAGTTCTTC,CASSQDEGAYNEQFF
NA,TRBJ2-5,TRBV19,TRBD2,TGTGCCAGTAGTCCCGGACTAGCGGGGGCCCTGACCCAGTACTTC,CASSPGLAGALTQYF
NA,TRBJ2-3,TRBV28,NA,TGTGCCAGCAGTCCTCGAGGAGCAGATACGCAGTATTTT,CASSPRGADTQYF
NA,TRBJ2-7,TRBV6-5,TRBD2,TGTGCCAGTAAGCCGGGACTAGCGGTGACGTACGAGCAGTACTTC,CASKPGLAVTYEQYF
NA,TRBJ2-2,TRBV7-9,TRBD1,TGTGCCAGCAGCCCCTACCGGACAGGGGCCAACACCGGGGAGCTGTTTTTT,CASSPYRTGANTGELFF
few,TRBJ2-7,TRBV5-6,NA,TGTGCCAGCAGTATCTATGACAGTTCCTACGAGCAGTACTTC,CASSIYDSSYEQYF
NA,TRBJ2-7,TRBV7-9,TRBD1,TGTGCCAGCAGCCTAGGACAGGGGTTGACCTACGAGCAGTACTTC,CASSLGQGLTYEQYF
few,TRBJ1-2,TRBV27,TRBD1,TGTGCCAGCAGTTTGGCGGGACAGGGGGCAGGCTACACCTTC,CASSLAGQGAGYTF
NA,TRBJ2-7,TRBV9,NA,TGTGCCAGCAGCGTAGGTTCCCAGGTGCAGTACGAGCAGTACTTC,CASSVGSQVQYEQYF
few,TRBJ2-1,TRBV27,TRBD2,TGTGCCAGCAGTTTATCGAGGGATGCGGGGGGACGCTACAATGAGCAGTTCTTC,CASSLSRDAGGRYNEQFF
NA,TRBJ1-1,TRBV29-1,NA,TGCAGCGCCTCCGGACAGCATGAAGCTTTCTTT,CSASGQHEAFF
NA,TRBJ1-2,TRBV28,TRBD1,TGTGCCAGCAGTTTTTACAGGGGTGGAGGAGGCTACACCTTC,CASSFYRGGGGYTF
NA,TRBJ1-1,TRBV11-2,TRBD1,TGTGCCAGCAGCGTACGACAGGGGGCTGAAGCTGAAGCTTTCTTT,CASSVRQGAEAEAFF
NA,TRBJ2-7,TRBV19,NA,TGTGCCAGTAGTATAGTTGGGGACATTGCCTCCTACGAGCAGTACTTC,CASSIVGDIASYEQYF
NA,TRBJ2-7,TRBV6-5,TRBD2,TGTGCCAGCCGCTCTAGCGGTACCTACGAGCAGTACTTC,CASRSSGTYEQYF
NA,TRBJ1-2,TRBV9,TRBD1,TGTGCCAGCAGCGTAGAGACAGGGATAAATGGCTACACCTTC,CASSVETGINGYTF
once,TRBJ1-2,TRBV14,TRBD1,TGTGCCAGCAGCACGACAGGGGGCTATGGCTACACCTTC,CASSTTGGYGYTF
NA,TRBJ1-5,TRBV12-1,NA,TGTGCCAGCAGCCTCGACAGGGGATCGAAAGGGAATCAGCCCCAGCATTTT,CASSLDRGSKGNQPQHF
NA,TRBJ2-1,TRBV18,TRBD1,TGTGCCAGCTCACCAGGCAGGGGGTCCTTGGACAATGAGCAGTTCTTC,CASSPGRGSLDNEQFF
NA,TRBJ2-1,TRBV28,NA,TGTGCCAGCAGCAACTACAATGAGCAGTTCTTC,CASSNYNEQFF
NA,TRBJ2-1,TRBV11-3,NA,TGTGCCAGCAGCTTGGGGGGTGACTGGACCCTTAAGGAGCAGTTCTTC,CASSLGGDWTLKEQFF
NA,TRBJ2-1,TRBV2,TRBD2,TGTGCCAGCCGAGGACTAGCGGGAGGGCATGAGCAGTTCTTC,CASRGLAGGHEQFF
NA,TRBJ2-5,TRBV19,TRBD2,TGTGCCAGTAGCCCCGACCCTAGCGGCCACCAAGAGACCCAGTACTTC,CASSPDPSGHQETQYF
NA,TRBJ1-1,TRBV27,NA,TGTGCCAGCAGTTTTGTGGGGGGCACTGAAGCTTTCTTT,CASSFVGGTEAFF
NA,TRBJ2-2,TRBV6-4,NA,TGTGCCAGCAGTGAGGGTGACTTGCCCTTTAGCGGGGAGCTGTTTTTT,CASSEGDLPFSGELFF
NA,TRBJ2-5,TRBV3-1/TRBV3-2,TRBD2,TGTGCCAGCAGCCCCAGCGGGGCGGGACAAGAGACCCAGTACTTC,CASSPSGAGQETQYF
NA,TRBJ1-1,TRBV27,NA,TGTGCCAGCAGCGTTTCCCGACAGATCCTATGGACTGAAGCTTTCTTT,CASSVSRQILWTEAFF